This T cell receptor (beta chain) emerged from a study of T cell repertoires in cytomegalovirus infection. A single record per CDR3 protein comes from TCRdb applying MiXCR to the reads. This sample has under 350,000 distinct CDR3 sequences; roughly a tenth occur once, and the top ten carry around 2.4%. The trim removed 4 bases at V and 4 bases at J, leaving 4 bases unmatched. CDR1 is SGHKS, CDR2 YYEKEE, per germline (reference sequence). This CDR3 is 15 amino acids long. This clonotype was seen many times. This sequence was found in a human donor in good health (CMV status not recorded). Some clones in this sample may be carry-over from other donors' samples. The V and J genes are TRBV5-5 and TRBJ2-1, with 11 bases identical to TRBD2. The sequencing input was PBMCs. For the CDR3, the DNA is TGTGCCAGCAGCGTCGGGACTAGCGGTTACAATGAGCAGTTCTTC. Translated: CASSVGTSGYNEQFF.